This T cell receptor (beta chain) originates from a study of blood T cell repertoires in COVID-19. The wider study: The United States, Italy and Spain provided the acute and convalescent COVID-19 samples. In each case, the material was cDNA or gDNA derived from T cells, B-cell-depleted T cells, or PBMCs.

Per the original data handling: Reference gene primer amplification gave estimated nucleated cell counts. Here immunoSEQ multiplex PCR was the method, and the copy in TCRdb shows in-frame clones only, minus some. V, J and clone size are taken as reported in that table, and D and trimming were inferred from the DNA itself. The table lists more than 95,000 clones, around 81% of them singletons. In germline, CDR1 is MNHEY, CDR2 SVGAGI. The V and J ends lost 6 bases and 2 bases, in that order; junction bases with no gene match: 4. CDR3 length: 15 amino acids. The specimen sequenced was peripheral blood. The J gene is TRBJ2-1, the V gene TRBV6-5; TRBD2 agrees at 10 bases. The sequence was obtained from a woman aged 45-65 years with acute or convalescent COVID-19. The CDR3 reads CASRTGTSAYNEQFF. Here the CDR3 DNA reads TGTGCCAGCAGAACCGGGACTAGCGCCTACAATGAGCAGTTCTTC.